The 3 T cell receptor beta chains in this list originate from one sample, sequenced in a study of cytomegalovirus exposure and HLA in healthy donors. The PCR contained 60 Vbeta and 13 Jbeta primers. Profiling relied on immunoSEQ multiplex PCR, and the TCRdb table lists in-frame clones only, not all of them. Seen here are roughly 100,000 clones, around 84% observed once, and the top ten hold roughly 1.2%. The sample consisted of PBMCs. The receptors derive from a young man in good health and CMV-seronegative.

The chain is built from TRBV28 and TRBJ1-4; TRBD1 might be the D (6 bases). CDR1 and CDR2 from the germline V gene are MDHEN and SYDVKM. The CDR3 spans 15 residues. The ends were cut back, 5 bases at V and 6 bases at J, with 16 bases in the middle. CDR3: CASSPLGGGDEKLFF. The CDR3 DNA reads TGTGCCAGCAGTCCCCTAGGGGGGGGAGATGAAAAACTGTTTTTT.

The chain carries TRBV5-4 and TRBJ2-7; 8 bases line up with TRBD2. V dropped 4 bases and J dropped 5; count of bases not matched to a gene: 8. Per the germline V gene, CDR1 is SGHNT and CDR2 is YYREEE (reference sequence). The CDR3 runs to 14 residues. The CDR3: CASSPGTGGHEQYF. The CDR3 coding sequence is TGTGCCAGCAGCCCGGGGACGGGAGGGCACGAGCAGTACTTC. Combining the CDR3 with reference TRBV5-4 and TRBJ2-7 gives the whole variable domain ETGVTQSPTHLIKTRGQQVTLRCSSQSGHNTVSWYQQALGQGPQFIFQYYREEENGRGNFPPRFSGLQFPNYSSELNVNALELDDSALYLCASSPGTGGHEQYFGPGTRLTVT.

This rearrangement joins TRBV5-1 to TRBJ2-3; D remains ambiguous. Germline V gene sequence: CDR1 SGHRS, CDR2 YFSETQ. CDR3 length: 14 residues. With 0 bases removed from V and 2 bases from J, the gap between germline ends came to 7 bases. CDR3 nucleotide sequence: TGCGCCAGCAGCTTGGCACTATCCACAGATACGCAGTATTTT. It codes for CASSLALSTDTQYF.